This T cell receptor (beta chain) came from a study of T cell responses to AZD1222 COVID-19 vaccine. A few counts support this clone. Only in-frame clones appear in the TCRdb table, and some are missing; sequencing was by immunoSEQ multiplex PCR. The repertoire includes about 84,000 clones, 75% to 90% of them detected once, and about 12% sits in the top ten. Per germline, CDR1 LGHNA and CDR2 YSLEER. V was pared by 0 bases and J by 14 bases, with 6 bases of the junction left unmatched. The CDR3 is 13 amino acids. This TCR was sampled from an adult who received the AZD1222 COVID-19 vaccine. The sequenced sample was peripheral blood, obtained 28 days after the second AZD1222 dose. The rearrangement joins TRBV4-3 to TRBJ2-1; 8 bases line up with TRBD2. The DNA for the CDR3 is TGCGCCAGCAGCCAAGATCTCCGGGAGGGGGAGTTCTTC. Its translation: CASSQDLREGEFF.